A single T cell receptor beta chain is shown here with its context. This sample stems from a study of cytomegalovirus exposure and HLA in healthy donors. 13 Jbeta primers and 60 Vbeta primers were used for the PCR. Assay used: immunoSEQ multiplex PCR; TCRdb lists only in-frame clones, some missing. The table has around 99,000 clones, over 65% seen once. The junction had 6 bases not matched to a gene; V was cut back by 9 bases and J by 3 bases. The CDR3 runs 13 residues. In germline, CDR1 is MGHDK, CDR2 SYGVNS. Sample: PBMCs. The chain uses TRBV25-1 and TRBJ2-7, with TRBD1 matching 9 bases. This clonotype was sampled from a middle-aged man in good health and CMV-seronegative. CDR3 nucleotides: TGTGCCAGTACCCCGGGACAGGGCTACGAGCAGTACTTC. This sequence encodes CASTPGQGYEQYF.